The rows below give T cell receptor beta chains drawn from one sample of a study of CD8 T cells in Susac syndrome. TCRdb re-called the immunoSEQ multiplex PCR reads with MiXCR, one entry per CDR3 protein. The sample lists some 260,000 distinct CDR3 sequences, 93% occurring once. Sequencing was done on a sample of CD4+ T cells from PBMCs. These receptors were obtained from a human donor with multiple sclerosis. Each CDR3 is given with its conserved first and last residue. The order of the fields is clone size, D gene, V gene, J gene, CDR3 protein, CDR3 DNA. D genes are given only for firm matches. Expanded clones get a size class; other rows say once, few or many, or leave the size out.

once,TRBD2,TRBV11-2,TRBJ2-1,CASSSGGRLAGEHPFSYNEQFF,TGTGCCAGCAGCTCCGGGGGACGACTAGCGGGGGAACACCCGTTCTCCTACAATGAGCAGTTCTTC
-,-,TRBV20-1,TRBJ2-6,CSASPEYSGANVLTF,TGCAGTGCCTCTCCAGAGTACTCTGGGGCCAACGTCCTGACTTTC
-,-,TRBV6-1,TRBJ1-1,CASSEGRLNTEAFF,TGTGCCAGCAGTGAGGGCAGACTGAACACTGAAGCTTTCTTT
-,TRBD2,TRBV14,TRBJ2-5,CASSYGLAGGQETQYF,TGTGCCAGCAGTTACGGACTAGCGGGGGGCCAAGAGACCCAGTACTTC
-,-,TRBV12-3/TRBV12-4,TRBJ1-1,CASSPDTGWNTEAFF,TGTGCCAGCAGTCCGGATACAGGGTGGAACACTGAAGCTTTCTTT
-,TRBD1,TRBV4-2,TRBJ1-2,CASSQDRDRRSNYGYTF,TGTGCCAGCAGCCAGGACCGGGACAGGAGGTCTAACTATGGCTACACCTTC
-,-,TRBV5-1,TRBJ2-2,CASSLLGTTGTGELFF,TGCGCCAGCAGCTTGTTGGGCACTACCGGCACCGGGGAGCTGTTTTTT
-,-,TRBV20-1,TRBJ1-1,CSAVATRGTEAFF,TGCAGTGCCGTCGCCACCCGGGGCACTGAAGCTTTCTTT
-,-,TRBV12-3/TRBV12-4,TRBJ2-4,CASSPVTGQGAKNIQYF,TGTGCCAGCAGTCCGGTCACAGGGCAGGGGGCCAAAAACATTCAGTACTTC
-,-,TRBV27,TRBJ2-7,CASSLYSGGDEQYF,TGTGCCAGCAGTTTATACTCCGGGGGTGACGAGCAGTACTTC
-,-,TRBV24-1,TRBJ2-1,CATSDRFVGLRVDEQFF,TGTGCCACCAGTGACCGTTTCGTAGGGTTAAGGGTCGATGAGCAGTTCTTC
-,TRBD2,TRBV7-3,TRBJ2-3,CASSLGSGLAGTDTQYF,TGTGCCAGCAGCTTAGGGTCAGGACTAGCGGGCACAGATACGCAGTATTTT
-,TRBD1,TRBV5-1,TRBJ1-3,CASSTRQGGAGNTIYF,TGCGCCAGCAGCACCAGACAGGGGGGTGCTGGAAACACCATATATTTT
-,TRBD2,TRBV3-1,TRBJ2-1,CASRQGVRASGMYNEQFF,TGTGCCAGCAGACAAGGGGTTCGGGCTAGCGGGATGTACAATGAGCAGTTCTTC
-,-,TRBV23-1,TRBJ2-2,CASSQFYRGRQEINTGELFF,TGCGCCAGCAGTCAATTTTATCGAGGCAGACAAGAGATTAACACCGGGGAGCTGTTTTTT
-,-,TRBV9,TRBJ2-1,CASSVTWEYNEQFF,TGTGCCAGCAGCGTTACGTGGGAATACAATGAGCAGTTCTTC
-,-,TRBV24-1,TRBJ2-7,CATSGHGSKTYEQYF,TGTGCCACCAGCGGGCATGGCAGCAAAACCTACGAGCAGTACTTC
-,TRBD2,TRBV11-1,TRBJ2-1,CASSPGLAGVEQFF,TGTGCCAGCAGCCCGGGACTAGCGGGCGTTGAGCAGTTCTTC
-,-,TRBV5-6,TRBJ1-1,CASSLDSSEAFF,TGTGCCAGCAGCTTGGATTCGTCCGAAGCTTTCTTT
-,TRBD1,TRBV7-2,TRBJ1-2,CASSVTGTGGQGGYTF,TGTGCCAGCAGCGTAACAGGGACAGGGGGCCAGGGTGGCTACACCTTC
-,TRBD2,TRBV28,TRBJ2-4,CASSLAGEQGIQYF,TGTGCCAGCAGTCTAGCGGGGGAACAAGGGATTCAGTACTTC
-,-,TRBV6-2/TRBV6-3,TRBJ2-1,CASSLRDYNEQFF,TGTGCCAGTTCTCTACGGGACTACAATGAGCAGTTCTTC
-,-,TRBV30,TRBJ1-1,CAWSDRAAFF,TGTGCCTGGAGTGATCGGGCTGCTTTCTTT
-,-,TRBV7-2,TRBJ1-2,CASSSELLGGKGYTF,TGTGCCAGCAGCTCCGAGCTGTTGGGGGGAAAAGGCTACACCTTC
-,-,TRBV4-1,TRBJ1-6,CASSQDFSPLHF,TGCGCCAGCAGCCAAGATTTCTCACCCCTCCACTTT
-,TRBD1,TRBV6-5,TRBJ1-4,CASSPDRDNEKLFF,TGTGCCAGCAGTCCCGACAGGGATAATGAAAAACTGTTTTTT
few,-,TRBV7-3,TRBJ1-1,CASSLGSGDTEAFF,TGTGCCAGCAGCTTAGGGTCTGGGGACACTGAAGCTTTCTTT
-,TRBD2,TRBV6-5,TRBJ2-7,CASSYSGGNSYEQYF,TGTGCCAGCAGTTACTCGGGGGGGAACTCCTACGAGCAGTACTTC
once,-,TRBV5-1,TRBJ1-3,CASSLTPVPGNTIYF,TGCGCCAGCAGCTTGACCCCAGTCCCTGGAAACACCATATATTTT
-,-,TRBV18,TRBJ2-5,CASSPRGLAETQYF,TGTGCCAGCTCGCCCCGGGGCCTAGCGGAGACCCAGTACTTC
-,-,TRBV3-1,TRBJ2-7,CASERHPQTGEQYF,TGTGCCAGCGAGAGGCATCCTCAGACGGGCGAGCAGTACTTC
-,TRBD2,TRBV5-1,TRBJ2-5,CASSFAGDGETQYF,TGCGCCAGCAGCTTCGCGGGGGACGGTGAGACCCAGTACTTC
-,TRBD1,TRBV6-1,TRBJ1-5,CASSARQGQPQHF,TGTGCCAGCAGTGCCCGACAGGGTCAGCCCCAGCATTTT
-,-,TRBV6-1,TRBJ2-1,CASSESGQPGQFF,TGTGCCAGCAGTGAATCTGGCCAGCCGGGGCAGTTCTTC
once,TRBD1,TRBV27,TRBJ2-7,CASRPFGTGVVGEQYF,TGTGCCAGCAGGCCATTCGGGACAGGGGTCGTGGGGGAGCAGTACTTC
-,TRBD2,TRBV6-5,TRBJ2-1,CASRPGLAGAEQFF,TGTGCCAGCAGGCCGGGACTAGCGGGAGCTGAGCAGTTCTTC
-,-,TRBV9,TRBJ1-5,CASSERGANQPQHF,TGTGCCAGCAGTGAGAGGGGGGCTAATCAGCCCCAGCATTTT
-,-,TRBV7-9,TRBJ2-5,CASSLAPTRATETQYF,TGTGCCAGCAGCTTAGCGCCGACAAGGGCAACGGAGACCCAGTACTTC
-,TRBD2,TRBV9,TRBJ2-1,CASSVASSGDEQFF,TGTGCCAGCAGCGTAGCATCTAGCGGGGACGAGCAGTTCTTC
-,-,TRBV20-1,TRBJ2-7,CSPLVGTYEQYF,TGCAGTCCCCTCGTAGGAACCTACGAGCAGTACTTC
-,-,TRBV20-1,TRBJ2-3,CSARRSGGQYF,TGCAGTGCTCGCCGTTCTGGTGGGCAGTATTTT
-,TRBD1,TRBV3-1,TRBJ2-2,CASSGRTGYGELFF,TGTGCCAGCAGCGGACGGACAGGGTATGGGGAGCTGTTTTTT
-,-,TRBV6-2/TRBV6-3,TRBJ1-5,CASSLTRLQPQHF,TGTGCCAGCAGTTTGACCCGTCTGCAGCCCCAGCATTTT
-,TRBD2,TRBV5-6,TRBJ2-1,CASSLGRLAGGDRQFF,TGTGCCAGCAGCTTGGGACGACTAGCGGGGGGGGACAGGCAGTTCTTC
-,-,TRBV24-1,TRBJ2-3,CATSDRAGRSVHLDTQYF,TGTGCCACCAGTGATCGGGCAGGTCGGTCAGTTCATCTAGATACGCAGTATTTT
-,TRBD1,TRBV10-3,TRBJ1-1,CATCRGERTGDTEAFF,TGTGCCACCTGTCGAGGAGAACGAACAGGGGACACTGAAGCTTTCTTT
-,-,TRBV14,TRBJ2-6,CASNNPGPGANVLTF,TGTGCCAGCAACAACCCCGGGCCTGGGGCCAACGTCCTGACTTTC
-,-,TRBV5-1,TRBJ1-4,CASSPWGSGEKLFF,TGCGCCAGCAGTCCGTGGGGGTCTGGGGAAAAACTGTTTTTT
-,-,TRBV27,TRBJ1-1,CASSFRGQTEAFF,TGTGCCAGCAGTTTCAGGGGTCAAACTGAAGCTTTCTTT
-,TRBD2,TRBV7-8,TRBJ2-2,CASSSRLAGLGELFF,TGTGCCAGCAGCTCTAGACTAGCGGGATTGGGGGAGCTGTTTTTT
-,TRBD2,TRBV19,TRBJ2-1,CASSPLAGGSYNEQFF,TGTGCCAGTAGTCCGCTAGCGGGAGGATCCTACAATGAGCAGTTCTTC
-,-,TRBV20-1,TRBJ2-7,CSANEGHEQYF,TGCAGTGCTAACGAGGGCCACGAGCAGTACTTC
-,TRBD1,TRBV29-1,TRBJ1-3,CSASGTAGNTIYF,TGCAGCGCCTCCGGGACAGCCGGAAACACCATATATTTT
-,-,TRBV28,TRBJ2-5,CASAPTVPETQYF,TGTGCCAGCGCCCCGACAGTCCCGGAGACCCAGTACTTC
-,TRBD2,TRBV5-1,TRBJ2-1,CASSSSGLAGGTPWNEQFF,TGCGCCAGCAGCTCCTCCGGACTAGCGGGGGGCACCCCTTGGAATGAGCAGTTCTTC
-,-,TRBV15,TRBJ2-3,CATSRVGEFLTDTQYF,TGTGCCACCAGCAGAGTTGGGGAGTTCCTCACAGATACGCAGTATTTT